This TCR beta chain was sequenced during a study of a mutant IDH1 vaccine in newly diagnosed glioma (dated by TCRdb to the early 2020s). At the level of the whole study: Of the roughly 34 treated patients, around 60% were male and about 40% were female, and the mean age was roughly 38 years. Prior to enrollment, standard therapy consisting of radiotherapy alone, temozolomide alone, or radiochemotherapy with temozolomide had been administered to patients, with the combination being received by most patients. Peripheral blood was collected at six visits: V03 (baseline), V05, V07, V10, V12 and V13. For exploratory analyses, fewer than 30 treated patients had longitudinal TCRB deep sequencing done wherever samples were available.

Turning to this clone: Its antigen remains unidentified. The input lacks base qualities; no much larger clone sits a single base away.

Broader findings and caveats from the paper: Pseudoprogression seemed to be unrelated to changes in the top peripheral T cell clonotypes found by TCRB sequencing. It was noted by the authors that analyses of patient blood samples could not be reproduced owing to sample limitations. Immune responses induced by the vaccine were seen in approximately 93% of patients across multiple MHC alleles. PBMC samples for TCRB deep sequencing were selected based on availability.

Sample time point, as interpreted from the label and publication: baseline, week 1 (first vaccination visit). The sample's treatment or condition label, decoded: pre-vaccination baseline after standard-of-care therapy. The donors had newly diagnosed IDH1-mutant astrocytomas of WHO grade 3 or 4 that showed loss of nuclear ATRX. The samples were drawn from NOA16, a multicentre, single-arm, open-label phase I trial in Germany that tested a mutant IDH1 peptide vaccine in humans for the first time. Visit V03 blood draws served as the baseline sample for immunogenicity testing. Genomic DNA for TCRB sequencing was extracted from EDTA blood using the DNeasy Blood and Tissue Kit. Library preparation was by the immunoSEQ multiplex PCR assay. Rearranged TCR beta chain sequences were amplified with the hsTCRB Kit following the manufacturer's protocol. An Illumina MiSeq was used to sequence the TCRB libraries. Processing in the source paper ran as follows. The proprietary platform of the kit vendor was used for demultiplexing, trimming and gene mapping. As stored in TCRdb, this immuneACCESS dataset retains in-frame rearrangements with V and J assigned. A fraction of the clones does not appear; measured against another copy, unresolved V genes explain less than half of the discrepancy, and the remainder lacks a known reason. D and trimming come from the DNA, and the V and J calls and clone size come from that table. This sample gives just under 95,000 clones in total; around 82% of them show up just once. Around 7.4% of the sample comes from the top ten.

The sequence came from a woman aged 45-59 years with glioma. The sample consisted of PBMCs, taken from a glioma patient treated with radiotherapy, temozolomide or both.

The nucleotide sequence is TGTGCCAGTAGTCCCGACAGTTATTCACCCCTCCACTTT. Translated, it gives CASSPDSYSPLHF. The chain is assembled from TRBV19 and TRBJ1-6, and the D gene may be TRBD1, 5 bases matching. Between the V and J ends, shortened by 5 bases and 8 bases respectively, the junction contains 10 bases. Including cysteine and phenylalanine, the CDR3 has 13 amino acids. The entry retains the CDR3 DNA only, 39 bases that are in frame from base 1. According to the germline V gene (reference sequence), CDR1 reads LNHDA and CDR2 reads SQIVND.